These 27 T cell receptor beta chains share one sample of origin, sequenced in a study of cytomegalovirus exposure and HLA in healthy donors. In the PCR, 60 Vbeta and 13 Jbeta primers were used. Profiling relied on immunoSEQ multiplex PCR, and the TCRdb table lists in-frame clones only, not all of them. In total, the table holds 190,000 or so clones. Specimen: PBMCs. The receptors here all came from a boy aged 10-17 years in good health and CMV-seronegative.

The chain is built from TRBV7-3 and TRBJ1-1; 10 bases are a match to TRBD1. CDR1 and CDR2 from the germline V gene are SGHTA and FQGTGA. The CDR3 contains 17 residues. The V and J ends lost 5 bases and 3 bases, in that order; junction bases with no gene match: 12. CDR3 DNA sequence: TGTGCCAGCAGCCCTACCGGACAGGGGGGGAGACACACTGAAGCTTTCTTT. Translated: CASSPTGQGGRHTEAFF.

About this clone: The sample holds other DNA sequences that translate to the same CDR3. V and J are TRBV4-1 and TRBJ2-2; D not resolved. Germline V lookup: CDR1 MGHRA, CDR2 YSYEKL. V was shortened by 1 base and J by 4 bases, with 7 bases between the two germline ends. This CDR3 is 14 amino acids long. In DNA form, the CDR3 reads TGCGCCAGCAGCCAAGGGCAGTCCACCGGGGAGCTGTTTTTT. Translated, it gives CASSQGQSTGELFF.

The chain recombines TRBV30 with TRBJ1-4; perhaps TRBD1 as D (5 bases). The CDR3 covers 15 residues. Germline CDR1 and CDR2: GTSNPN and SVGIG (reference sequence). The ends were cut back, 7 bases at V and 8 bases at J, with 23 bases in the middle. The CDR3 loop is CASPSAWGTGEKLFF. CDR3 bases: TGTGCCTCCCCATCCGCATGGGGCACTGGGGAAAAACTGTTTTTT.

The chain links TRBV6-5 to TRBJ1-1, with D unresolved. Trimming pared 6 bases from V and 9 bases from J, leaving 20 bases between. Per the germline V gene, CDR1 is MNHEY and CDR2 is SVGAGI. The CDR3 extends over 14 amino acids. The CDR3 sequence: CASRKVLTGKQAFF. CDR3 DNA: TGTGCCAGCAGGAAGGTTCTTACCGGGAAGCAAGCTTTCTTT.

The chain is built from TRBV5-1 and TRBJ1-2; D is unclear. Germline assignment: CDR1 SGHRS and CDR2 YFSETQ. This CDR3 has 14 residues. V lost 0 bases, J lost 5 bases, and 11 bases lay in between. In nucleotides, the CDR3 is TGCGCCAGCAGCTTGGCTGGTGGGCCATATGGCTACACCTTC. Translation: CASSLAGGPYGYTF. Together with reference TRBV5-1 and TRBJ1-2, the CDR3 gives the full variable domain: KAGVTQTPRYLIKTRGQQVTLSCSPISGHRSVSWYQQTPGQGLQFLFEYFSETQRNKGNFPGRFSGRQFSNSRSEMNVSTLELGDSALYLCASSLAGGPYGYTFGSGTRLTVV.

The rearrangement joins TRBV13 to TRBJ2-5; TRBD2 is a possible D gene (6 bases). The CDR3 consists of 15 residues. From germline, CDR1 is PRHDT and CDR2 FYEKMQ (reference sequence). Trimming left V 5 bases short and J 4 bases short, with 17 bases between. Written as DNA, the CDR3 is TGTGCCAGCAGCACCGCGACTAGTGCCGCAGAGACCCAGTACTTC. Protein: CASSTATSAAETQYF.

The chain combines TRBV5-1 with TRBJ2-1; TRBD2 matches at 10 bases. Germline-derived CDR1 and CDR2 are SGHRS and YFSETQ. This CDR3 spans 16 amino acids. V lost 4 bases, J lost 0 bases, and 4 bases stayed unmatched. CDR3 DNA sequence: TGCGCCAGCAGCATGAAGCGGGGGGGCTCCTACAATGAGCAGTTCTTC. Translation gives CASSMKRGGSYNEQFF.

V usage is TRBV5-6 and J usage is TRBJ2-3; TRBD2 matches at 8 bases. The J segment lost 3 bases and the V segment lost 0 bases, leaving 3 bases of the junction unmatched. The germline gives CDR1 SGHDT, CDR2 YYEEEE. This CDR3 contains 15 residues. CDR3 nucleotides: TGTGCCAGCAGCTTGGAGCGCGGGGGGACAGATACGCAGTATTTT. Its translation: CASSLERGGTDTQYF.

The J gene is TRBJ1-5, the V gene TRBV19; D ambiguous. V gave up 1 base and J gave up 5 bases, with 9 bases separating them. Germline CDR1 reads LNHDA; CDR2 reads SQIVND (reference sequence). This CDR3 spans 14 amino acids. DNA for the CDR3: TGTGCCAGTAGTATAGGAGGGCGGGATCAGCCCCAGCATTTT. Translated, it gives CASSIGGRDQPQHF.

This CDR3 is CASSADRQGSGEKLFF. In nucleotides, the CDR3 is TGTGCCAGCAGTGCCGACCGACAGGGATCAGGGGAAAAACTGTTTTTT. The chain is built from TRBV28 and TRBJ1-4, with TRBD1 matching over 7 bases. V trimming: 5 bases; J trimming: 8 bases; junction bases outside the gene matches: 14. The CDR3 length is 16 residues. Germline CDR1 and CDR2: MDHEN and SYDVKM.

This sequence joins TRBV19 and TRBJ2-3; 14 bases agree with TRBD2. V dropped 6 bases and J dropped 9; count of bases not matched to a gene: 5. The CDR3 extends over 14 amino acids. Per the germline V gene, CDR1 is LNHDA and CDR2 is SQIVND (reference sequence). The CDR3 DNA reads as TGTGCCAGTAGGCCGGGACTAGCGGGAGTCACGCAGTATTTT. This encodes CASRPGLAGVTQYF. The entire variable domain, with the rest obtained from reference TRBV19 and TRBJ2-3, is as follows: DGGITQSPKYLFRKEGQNVTLSCEQNLNHDAMYWYRQDPGQGLRLIYYSQIVNDFQKGDIAEGYSVSREKKESFPLTVTSAQKNPTAFYLCASRPGLAGVTQYFGPGTRLTVL.

The chain employs TRBV7-3 and TRBJ1-1, with 7 bases fitting TRBD1. The V gene's germline CDR1 is SGHTA and CDR2 FQGTGA. The CDR3 extends over 12 amino acids. V dropped 5 bases and J dropped 12; count of bases not matched to a gene: 9. The CDR3 region has the DNA TGTGCCAGCAGCCGAGAGACAGGGCCGCCTTTCTTT. It codes for CASSRETGPPFF.

On this clone: Its ends do not fully match the called genes, so a read error is possible. The chain uses TRBV30 and TRBJ1-1; 10 bases are shared with TRBD1. Germline V gene data show CDR1 as GTSNPN and CDR2 as SVGIG (reference sequence). This CDR3 is 14 amino acids long. The CDR3 sequence: CARRQGARRTEAFF. DNA for the CDR3: TGTGCCCGGAGACAGGGGGCTCGTCGGACTGAAGCTTTCTTT.

The V call is TRBV7-2, the J call TRBJ1-1; D is ambiguous. This CDR3 has 15 residues. Germline lookup yields CDR1 SGHTA and CDR2 FQGNSA. Trimming cost V 1 base and J 6 bases, with 15 bases left between them. CDR3 region: CASSLGSNSYSEAFF. In nucleotides, the CDR3 is TGTGCCAGCAGCTTAGGTTCGAACTCGTACTCTGAAGCTTTCTTT.

The chain joins TRBV19 to TRBJ2-2, with 8 nucleotides matching TRBD1. V shed 5 bases and J 8 bases; nucleotides not matched to a gene: 16. The CDR3 totals 17 residues. CDR1 and CDR2 (germline): LNHDA, SQIVND (reference sequence). Here the CDR3 DNA reads TGTGCCAGTAGTCGGGGCCGGGACAGGCCCGGTCGGGGGGAGCTGTTTTTT. It encodes CASSRGRDRPGRGELFF.

V gene TRBV6-6 combines with J gene TRBJ2-1; D is possibly TRBD1 (5 bases). The germline V gene has CDR1 MNHNY and CDR2 SVGAGI (reference sequence). V shed 5 bases and J shed 2 bases, with 13 bases lying between them. The CDR3 totals 15 residues. For the CDR3, the DNA is TGTGCCAGCAGTCCTTACGTGGGGCCCTACAATGAGCAGTTCTTC. Translated, it gives CASSPYVGPYNEQFF.

The V gene is TRBV18, the J gene TRBJ2-1; the D is unclear. Trimming took off 3 bases at V and 0 bases at J, with 15 bases between the two ends. The germline V gene has CDR1 KGHSH and CDR2 LQKENI. The CDR3 has 17 residues. CDR3 nucleotides: TGTGCCAGCTCACCCAGACCGACACCGAGCTCCTACAATGAGCAGTTCTTC. Its protein product is CASSPRPTPSSYNEQFF.

The rearrangement uses TRBV6-1 and TRBJ2-2, with 7 bases matching TRBD1. Unmatched junction bases numbered 3, after V lost 9 bases and J lost 5 bases. Germline assignment: CDR1 MNHNS and CDR2 SASEGT. The CDR3 is made up of 12 amino acids. CDR3 sequence reads: CASDRETGELFF. CDR3 in DNA: TGTGCCAGTGACAGGGAAACCGGGGAGCTGTTTTTT.

The chain combines TRBV27 with TRBJ2-5; D unclear. This CDR3 contains 13 residues. Germline lookup yields CDR1 MNHEY and CDR2 SMNVEV (reference sequence). Between the trimmed V and J ends, which lost 10 bases and 4 bases, there was a span of 16 bases. CDR3 DNA sequence: TGTGCCACCAAGCCGGGTCGGTTAGAGACCCAGTACTTC. Its protein is CATKPGRLETQYF.

V gene TRBV6-6 combines with J gene TRBJ2-5; D unresolved. The CDR3 is made up of 11 amino acids. From germline, CDR1 is MNHNY and CDR2 SVGAGI (reference sequence). V dropped 6 bases and J dropped 2 bases, with 4 bases sitting between them. Here the CDR3 DNA reads TGTGCCAGCAGCCGTCAAGAGACCCAGTACTTC. Amino acid sequence: CASSRQETQYF.

For the CDR3, the DNA is TGCGCCAGCAGCCTGACAGGGGGCTCGGATGAGCAGTTCTTC. Translating gives CASSLTGGSDEQFF. This sequence joins TRBV5-1 and TRBJ2-1; 10 bases map to TRBD1. CDR1 and CDR2 from the germline V gene are SGHRS and YFSETQ. V shed 4 bases and J 8 bases; nucleotides not matched to a gene: 6. This CDR3 is 14 amino acids long.

The CDR3 DNA is TGTGCCAGCAAGGGGGATACTACCTACGAGCAGTACTTC. This sequence encodes CASKGDTTYEQYF. This chain connects TRBV5-5 to TRBJ2-7; D may be TRBD1 (6 bases). Trimming stripped 6 bases from V and 2 bases from J, with 12 bases between. This CDR3 is 13 amino acids long. CDR1 and CDR2 (germline): SGHKS, YYEKEE (reference sequence). The variable domain in full, completed from reference TRBV5-5 and TRBJ2-7, reads DAGVTQSPTHLIKTRGQQVTLRCSPISGHKSVSWYQQVLGQGPQFIFQYYEKEERGRGNFPDRFSARQFPNYSSELNVNALLLGDSALYLCASKGDTTYEQYFGPGTRLTVT.

The CDR3 reads CASSLASQATGELFF. DNA for the CDR3: TGCGCCAGCAGCTTGGCGTCTCAGGCGACCGGGGAGCTGTTTTTT. J is TRBJ2-2 and V is TRBV5-1; D not resolved. CDR3 size: 15 residues. Germline V gene sequence: CDR1 SGHRS, CDR2 YFSETQ. V was cut by 0 bases and J by 5 bases, with 11 bases left in between.

The V gene is TRBV2, the J gene TRBJ2-7; D is perhaps TRBD1 (5 bases). Germline V gives CDR1 SNHLY, CDR2 FYNNEI. This CDR3 comprises 15 residues. Trimming cost V 7 bases and J 4 bases, with 20 bases left between them. Here the CDR3 DNA reads TGTGCCAGCACCCCGAAAGGTAACAGGTGGTACGAGCAGTACTTC. Amino acids: CASTPKGNRWYEQYF.

The chain joins TRBV27 to TRBJ1-2; the D is unclear. V was pared by 5 bases and J by 1 base, with 17 bases between. Germline CDR1 and CDR2: MNHEY and SMNVEV (reference sequence). The CDR3 has 16 residues. The CDR3 nucleotides read TGTGCCAGCAGTCCTCGCCCCAGGCAGAGTAACTATGGCTACACCTTC. It codes for CASSPRPRQSNYGYTF.

This chain joins TRBV7-8 and TRBJ2-5; 8 bases align to TRBD2. The CDR3 runs 16 residues. CDR1 and CDR2 from the germline V gene are SGHVS and FQNEAQ. V lost 5 bases to trimming and J lost 3 bases; unmatched junction nucleotides: 11. CDR3 amino acids: CASSLPGERGKETQYF. In DNA, the CDR3 is TGTGCCAGCAGCCTCCCTGGAGAGCGGGGGAAAGAGACCCAGTACTTC. The full variable domain, its missing parts supplied by reference TRBV7-8 and TRBJ2-5, is GAGVSQSPRYKVAKRGQDVALRCDPISGHVSLFWYQQALGQGPEFLTYFQNEAQLDKSGLPSDRFFAERPEGSVSTLKIQRTQQEDSAVYLCASSLPGERGKETQYFGPGTRLLVL.

V and J are TRBV29-1 and TRBJ1-1; 7 bases align to TRBD1. The CDR3 is made up of 12 amino acids. CDR1 SQVTM and CDR2 ANQGSEA come from the germline V gene. With 6 bases clipped from V and 8 bases from J, the junction kept 9 bases outside the gene matches. The CDR3 DNA reads TGCAGCGTGGAGAGACAGGGACGGGAAGCTTTCTTT. Protein: CSVERQGREAFF. Full variable domain (rest looked up from reference TRBV29-1 and TRBJ1-1): SAVISQKPSRDICQRGTSLTIQCQVDSQVTMMFWYRQQPGQSLTLIATANQGSEATYESGFVIDKFPISRPNLTFSTLTVSNMSPEDSSIYLCSVERQGREAFFGQGTRLTVV.